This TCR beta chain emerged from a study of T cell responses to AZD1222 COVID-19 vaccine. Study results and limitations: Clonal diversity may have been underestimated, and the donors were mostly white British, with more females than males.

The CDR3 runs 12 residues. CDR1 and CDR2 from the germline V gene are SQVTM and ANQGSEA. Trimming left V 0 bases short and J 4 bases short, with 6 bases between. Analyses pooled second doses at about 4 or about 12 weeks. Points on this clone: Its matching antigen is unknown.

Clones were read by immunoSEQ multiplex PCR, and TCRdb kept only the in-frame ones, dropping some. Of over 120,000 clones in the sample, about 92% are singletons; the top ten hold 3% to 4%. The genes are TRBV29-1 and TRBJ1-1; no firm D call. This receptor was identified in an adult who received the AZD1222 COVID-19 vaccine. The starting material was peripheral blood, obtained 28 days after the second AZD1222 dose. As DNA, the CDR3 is TGCAGCGTTGAAGAGGTCAGCACTGAAGCTTTCTTT. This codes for CSVEEVSTEAFF.